This T cell receptor (beta chain) was recorded in a study of T-cell reconstitution after alpha-beta-depleted transplantation in children (dated by TCRdb to about 2016). A note on the overall study: Using TCR repertoire profiling, the study followed T-cell immune reconstitution in a quantitative way in children after TCRalphabeta/CD19-depleted allogeneic hematopoietic cell transplantation.

CDR1 and CDR2, per the germline V gene, are WSHSY and SAAADI. There are 16 amino acids in the CDR3, from cysteine to phenylalanine inclusive. Only the CDR3 part of the read is kept: 48 bases, read in frame from the first base. V ends up 6 bases short and J 5 bases short, with an unmatched junction base count of 7. The library was built by means of PCR. TCRdb names Illumina HiSeq 2500 as the instrument used. Molecular barcoding was employed in the preparation of TCR libraries, with unique molecular identifiers being used to normalize TCRbeta repertoire quantification. In TCRdb, the public reads were trimmed at Q25 with fastp and aligned with MiXCR, with productive beta chains retained. One record per CDR3 amino acid sequence lists the most common genes and DNA. Counted in this sample were hundreds of thousands of distinct CDR3 sequences; approximately 20% of them appeared once. The ten largest clones add up to roughly 3.3% of the sample.

This clonotype has only a few counts. Its antigen target is currently unknown. Base qualities are missing; no much larger clone stands one base away. The input for sequencing was PBMCs from the stem cell graft donor, taken from the stem cell graft. This sequence uses TRBV10-2 and TRBJ1-6; TRBD1 aligns with 10 central bases. This clonotype was sampled from a human donor who donated a stem cell graft to a child with acute lymphoblastic leukemia. The DNA is TGCGCCAGCAGCGACCCCGGGACAGGGGATAATTCACCCCTCCACTTT. It specifies CASSDPGTGDNSPLHF.